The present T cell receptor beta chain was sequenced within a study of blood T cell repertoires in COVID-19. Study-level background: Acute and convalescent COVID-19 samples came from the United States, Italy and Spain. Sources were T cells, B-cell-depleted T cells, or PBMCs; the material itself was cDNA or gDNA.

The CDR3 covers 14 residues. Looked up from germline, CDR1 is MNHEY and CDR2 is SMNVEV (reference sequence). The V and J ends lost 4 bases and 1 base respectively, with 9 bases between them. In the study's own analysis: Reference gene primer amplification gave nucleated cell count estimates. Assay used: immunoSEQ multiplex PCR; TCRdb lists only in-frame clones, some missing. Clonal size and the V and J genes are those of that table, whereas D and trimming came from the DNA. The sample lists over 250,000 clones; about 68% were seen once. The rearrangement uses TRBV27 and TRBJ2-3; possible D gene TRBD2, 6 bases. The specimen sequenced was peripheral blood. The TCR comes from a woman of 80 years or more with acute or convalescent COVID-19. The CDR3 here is CASSWRDGTDTQYF. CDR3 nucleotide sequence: TGTGCCAGCAGTTGGCGGGACGGCACAGATACGCAGTATTTT.